A single T cell receptor beta chain is shown here with its context. This CDR3 contains 13 residues. Trimming shortened V by 6 bases and J by 2 bases, and 11 bases separated the two germline ends. Germline CDR1 MNHEY, CDR2 SVGAGI. Both 60 Vbeta primers and 13 Jbeta primers went into the PCR. Generated by immunoSEQ multiplex PCR, the TCRdb table keeps only in-frame clones and is missing some. The repertoire holds approximately 190,000 clones, with roughly 80% as singletons. This record comes from a study of cytomegalovirus exposure and HLA in healthy donors. Sequenced input: PBMCs. The rearrangement uses TRBV6-5 and TRBJ2-7; the D gene is possibly TRBD2 (5 bases). The TCR originated in a boy aged 10-17 years in good health and CMV-seronegative. DNA for the CDR3: TGTGCCAGCAGGTCCCCGGGGACCTACGAGCAGTACTTC. Translating it yields CASRSPGTYEQYF.